These 21 T cell receptor beta chains originate from one sample sequenced in a study of T cell responses to AZD1222 COVID-19 vaccine. Data came from immunoSEQ multiplex PCR; TCRdb stores just in-frame clones and leaves some out. The sample consists of about 140,000 clones, more than 85% of them appearing once. The specimen comprised peripheral blood, sampled on day 0 of AZD1222 vaccination. The receptor source for this set is an adult in good health.

The V gene is TRBV9, the J gene TRBJ2-3, with TRBD1 matching 9 bases. The CDR3 consists of 15 residues. Germline V gene sequence: CDR1 SGDLS, CDR2 YYNGEE. The V gene end was trimmed by 3 bases and the J gene end by 5 bases; junction bases not matched to a gene: 7. CDR3 in DNA: TGTGCCAGCAGCGCGGGACAGGGAAACAAAGATACGCAGTATTTT. Translated: CASSAGQGNKDTQYF. Full variable domain (rest looked up from reference TRBV9 and TRBJ2-3): DSGVTQTPKHLITATGQRVTLRCSPRSGDLSVYWYQQSLDQGLQFLIQYYNGEERAKGNILERFSAQQFPDLHSELNLSSLELGDSALYFCASSAGQGNKDTQYFGPGTRLTVL.

Here the CDR3 reads CASSLLRDDPQHF. CDR3 nucleotides: TGTGCCAGCAGCTTGCTCCGAGACGACCCCCAGCATTTT. This sequence joins TRBV5-5 and TRBJ1-5; D is ambiguous. The CDR3 spans 13 residues. The germline V and J ends were trimmed by 1 base and 10 bases, with 12 bases remaining between them. CDR1 is SGHKS and CDR2 is YYEKEE in the germline V gene (reference sequence).

This chain links TRBV7-2 with TRBJ1-4; 9 bases are a match to TRBD1. The CDR3 totals 16 residues. Trimming at V came to 5 bases and at J to 8 bases, leaving 12 bases not matched to a gene. Looked up from germline, CDR1 is SGHTA and CDR2 is FQGNSA. The DNA of the CDR3 is TGTGCCAGCAGCCCCTATTCGGACAGGGGAAGCGAAAAACTGTTTTTT. It translates to CASSPYSDRGSEKLFF.

This clone was detected once. The chain is built from TRBV29-1 and TRBJ2-5; TRBD2 is a possible D gene (5 bases). The CDR3 consists of 14 residues. CDR1 and CDR2 (germline): SQVTM, ANQGSEA. The germline V and J ends were trimmed by 5 bases and 1 base, with 14 bases remaining between them. The CDR3 coding sequence is TGCAGCGTTTGGTTTGCGGGTACCCAAGAGACCCAGTACTTC. Its translation is CSVWFAGTQETQYF.

This chain links TRBV14 with TRBJ1-2; TRBD1 might be the D (6 bases). V gave up 0 bases and J gave up 7 bases, with 18 bases separating them. The CDR3 has 16 amino acids. Germline V CDR1 and CDR2: SGHDN, FVKESK. CDR3 loop: CASSQDMVAGERGYTF. The CDR3 DNA follows: TGTGCCAGCAGCCAAGATATGGTGGCAGGGGAGCGTGGCTACACCTTC.

V and J are TRBV3-1 (or the pseudogene TRBV3-2) and TRBJ1-1; D is ambiguous. CDR3 length: 11 amino acids. Trimming left V 5 bases short and J 11 bases short, with 12 bases between. Germline loops: CDR1 LGHDT, CDR2 YNNKEL (reference sequence). The CDR3 DNA sequence: TGTGCCAGCAGCTCTGCCCTGCGGGCTTTCTTT. It encodes CASSSALRAFF.

The J gene is TRBJ2-1, the V gene TRBV11-2; tentative D call: TRBD2 (5 bases). CDR3 length: 15 amino acids. Trimming stripped 4 bases from V and 0 bases from J, with 10 bases between. Germline-derived CDR1 and CDR2 are SGHAT and FQNNGV. CDR3 in DNA: TGTGCCAGCAGCTATGAAGGGAGCTCCTACAATGAGCAGTTCTTC. As protein: CASSYEGSSYNEQFF.

As regards this clone: The junction shows a germline mismatch at one end, possibly a read error. The J gene is TRBJ1-1, the V gene TRBV19; D is unresolved. CDR3 length equals 13 residues. Germline CDR1 is LNHDA and CDR2 is SQIVND (reference sequence). CDR3 in DNA: TGTGCCAGTTGTATTGGCGGGAACACTGAAGCTTTCTTT. It translates to CASCIGGNTEAFF.

The V call is TRBV5-4, the J call TRBJ2-3; 12 nucleotides match TRBD2. Germline CDR1 is SGHNT and CDR2 is YYREEE (reference sequence). J was trimmed by 5 bases and V by 0 bases; bases with no gene match: 4. This CDR3 contains 16 residues. The CDR3, as DNA: TGTGCCAGCAGCTTGGAAGCGACTAGCGGGGGAGATACGCAGTATTTT. Translation: CASSLEATSGGDTQYF.

This chain joins TRBV7-2 and TRBJ1-3; a weak D match, TRBD1 (6 bases). This CDR3 has 14 residues. V lost 5 bases to trimming and J lost 4 bases, with 12 bases between them. Looked up from germline, CDR1 is SGHTA and CDR2 is FQGNSA. CDR3 amino acids: CASSAWGAGNTIYF. For the CDR3, the DNA is TGTGCCAGCAGCGCCTGGGGGGCGGGAAACACCATATATTTT.

The V and J genes are TRBV11-3 and TRBJ2-1, with D perhaps TRBD1 or TRBD2 (7 bases each). Germline loops: CDR1 SGHNT, CDR2 YENEEA. The CDR3 totals 16 residues. Trimming shortened V by 5 bases and J by 5 bases, and 19 bases separated the two germline ends. Here the CDR3 reads CASSPQGPGGDNEQFF. The CDR3 bases are TGTGCCAGCAGCCCCCAGGGCCCAGGGGGGGACAATGAGCAGTTCTTC.

The rearrangement joins TRBV28 to TRBJ1-2; D perhaps matches TRBD1 (5 bases). This CDR3 has 14 residues. Per the germline V gene, CDR1 is MDHEN and CDR2 is SYDVKM. This CDR3 is CGPWGGSLNYGYTF. The CDR3 DNA follows: TGTGGCCCCTGGGGGGGGTCCCTTAACTATGGCTACACCTTC.

The chain is built from TRBV5-1 and TRBJ2-3, with no clear D. The germline gives CDR1 SGHRS, CDR2 YFSETQ. This CDR3 has 13 residues. V lost 4 bases and J lost 5, with 11 bases in between. CDR3 nucleotides: TGCGCCAGCAGCCCTTCCAGGAGAGATACGCAGTATTTT. Protein: CASSPSRRDTQYF.

The chain links TRBV6-6 to TRBJ2-2; D is possibly TRBD1 (5 bases). The CDR3 is 13 amino acids. The V end lost 4 bases, the J end lost 7 bases, and 10 bases lay between the germline ends. Per the germline V gene, CDR1 is MNHNY and CDR2 is SVGAGI (reference sequence). The CDR3 DNA follows: TGTGCCAGCAGTTTAAAGGGGATCGGGGAGCTGTTTTTT. It specifies CASSLKGIGELFF.

V and J are TRBV30 and TRBJ2-7; no definite D call. CDR1 and CDR2 (germline): GTSNPN, SVGIG (reference sequence). V lost 1 base to trimming and J lost 4 bases, with 5 bases between them. The CDR3 contains 11 residues. The CDR3 loop reads CAWSGGYEQYF. Here the CDR3 DNA reads TGTGCCTGGAGTGGGGGTTACGAGCAGTACTTC.

In DNA form, the CDR3 reads TGTGCCAGCAGCTCGGTTAGCTCCTACAATGAGCAGTTCTTC. This translates into CASSSVSSYNEQFF. The chain carries TRBV5-4 and TRBJ2-1; D gene ambiguous. Germline CDR1 reads SGHNT; CDR2 reads YYREEE (reference sequence). Trimming removed 3 bases at V and 0 bases at J, with 7 bases between. The CDR3 extends over 14 amino acids. Full variable domain (remainder filled in from reference TRBV5-4 and TRBJ2-1): ETGVTQSPTHLIKTRGQQVTLRCSSQSGHNTVSWYQQALGQGPQFIFQYYREEENGRGNFPPRFSGLQFPNYSSELNVNALELDDSALYLCASSSVSSYNEQFFGPGTRLTVL.

The chain has TRBV14 and TRBJ2-2; tentatively, D is TRBD2 (5 bases). CDR3 size: 19 residues. V was clipped by 0 bases and J by 1 base, with 18 bases between them. Germline V CDR1 and CDR2: SGHDN, FVKESK. The CDR3 region has the DNA TGTGCCAGCAGCCAAGATTGGAGGTCGGTGCGGTTGAACACCGGGGAGCTGTTTTTT. It yields the protein CASSQDWRSVRLNTGELFF. Using reference TRBV14 and TRBJ2-2 for the parts outside the CDR3, the full variable domain is EAGVTQFPSHSVIEKGQTVTLRCDPISGHDNLYWYRRVMGKEIKFLLHFVKESKQDESGMPNNRFLAERTGGTYSTLKVQPAELEDSGVYFCASSQDWRSVRLNTGELFFGEGSRLTVL.

V is TRBV15 and J is TRBJ1-4; maybe TRBD1 (6 bases). There are 16 residues in the CDR3. Trimming pared 5 bases from V and 4 bases from J, leaving 17 bases between. Germline lookup yields CDR1 LNHNV and CDR2 YYDKDF (reference sequence). CDR3 residues: CATSPRRTELNEKLFF. The CDR3 DNA is TGTGCCACCAGCCCGCGTCGGACAGAGCTTAATGAAAAACTGTTTTTT.

This clone was observed once. J is TRBJ2-2 and V is TRBV5-5; D gene uncertain. The CDR3 sequence is 13 residues long. Trimming removed 1 base from V and 5 bases from J, with 6 bases in between. CDR1 is SGHKS, CDR2 YYEKEE, per germline (reference sequence). For the CDR3, the DNA is TGTGCCAGCAGCTTGTTGGGGACCGGGGAGCTGTTTTTT. It encodes CASSLLGTGELFF.

This clone was detected once. This chain joins TRBV19 and TRBJ2-4, with TRBD1 as a possible D gene (6 bases). V was trimmed by 4 bases and J by 3 bases, leaving 13 bases between them. CDR3 length: 15 amino acids. Germline values: CDR1 LNHDA, CDR2 SQIVND (reference sequence). The CDR3 reads CASSSDRFGKNIQYF. CDR3 nucleotides: TGTGCCAGTAGTAGTGACAGGTTTGGCAAAAACATTCAGTACTTC.

The chain combines TRBV6-2 or TRBV6-3 with TRBJ1-2, with D tentatively TRBD1 (6 bases). CDR3 length: 16 residues. Germline CDR1 MNHEY, CDR2 SVGEGT. V shed 3 bases and J shed 4 bases, with 18 bases lying between them. The CDR3: CASSYLQGGYAYGYTF. The CDR3 DNA follows: TGTGCCAGCAGTTATCTACAGGGTGGATACGCCTATGGCTACACCTTC.